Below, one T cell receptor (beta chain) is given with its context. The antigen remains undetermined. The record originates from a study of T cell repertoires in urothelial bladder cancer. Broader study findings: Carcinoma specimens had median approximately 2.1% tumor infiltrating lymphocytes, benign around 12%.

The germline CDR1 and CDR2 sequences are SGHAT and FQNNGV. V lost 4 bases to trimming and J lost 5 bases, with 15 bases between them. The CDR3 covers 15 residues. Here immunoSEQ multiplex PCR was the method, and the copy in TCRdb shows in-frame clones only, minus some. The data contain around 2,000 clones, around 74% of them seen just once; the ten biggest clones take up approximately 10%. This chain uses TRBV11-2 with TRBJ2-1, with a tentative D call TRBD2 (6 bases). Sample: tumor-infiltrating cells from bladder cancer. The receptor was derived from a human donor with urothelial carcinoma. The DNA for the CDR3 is TGTGCCAGCAGCTCGGAAGGACTACCCCACAATGAGCAGTTCTTC. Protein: CASSSEGLPHNEQFF.